This T cell receptor (beta chain) was observed in a study of identical twins. A universal primer site was created by template switching, with the cDNA bearing unique molecular identifiers. TCRdb analysed the 5' RACE reads with MiXCR anew, one entry per CDR3 protein. The sample lists hundreds of thousands of distinct CDR3 sequences; 15% to 20% were seen once. The CDR3 has 13 residues. The germline V gene has CDR1 DFQATT and CDR2 SNEGSKA (reference sequence). Trimming at V came to 2 bases and at J to 8 bases, leaving 6 bases not matched to a gene. The sample holds a few counts of this clonotype. This sample was also put to use in a study of T cells expressing NK-cell markers.

Sequencing was done on a sample of PBMCs. The rearrangement links TRBV20-1 to TRBJ2-4; 7 bases agree with TRBD1. This TCR derives from a woman aged 18-30 years in good health. This CDR3 reads CSARPGGIDIQYF. The CDR3 bases are TGCAGTGCTAGACCAGGGGGTATTGACATTCAGTACTTC.